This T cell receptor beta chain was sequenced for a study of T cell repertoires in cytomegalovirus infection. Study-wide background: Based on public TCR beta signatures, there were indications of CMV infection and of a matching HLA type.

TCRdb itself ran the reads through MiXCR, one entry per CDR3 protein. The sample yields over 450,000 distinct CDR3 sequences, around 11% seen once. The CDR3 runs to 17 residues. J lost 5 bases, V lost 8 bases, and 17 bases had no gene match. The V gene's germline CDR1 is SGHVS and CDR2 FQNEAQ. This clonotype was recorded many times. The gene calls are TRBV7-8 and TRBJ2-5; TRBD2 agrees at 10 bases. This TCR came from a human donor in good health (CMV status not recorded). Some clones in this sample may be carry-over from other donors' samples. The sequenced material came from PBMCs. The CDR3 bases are TGTGCCAGCTCCCGGTGGCTAGCGGGGGCCGGGGGGGAGACCCAGTACTTC. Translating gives CASSRWLAGAGGETQYF. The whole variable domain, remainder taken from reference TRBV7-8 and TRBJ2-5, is GAGVSQSPRYKVAKRGQDVALRCDPISGHVSLFWYQQALGQGPEFLTYFQNEAQLDKSGLPSDRFFAERPEGSVSTLKIQRTQQEDSAVYLCASSRWLAGAGGETQYFGPGTRLLVL.